The 2 T cell receptor beta chains in this list originate from one sample, sequenced in a study of response to subunit inactivated influenza vaccine. TCRdb re-derived calls from the RT-PCR reads in MiXCR, one entry per CDR3 protein. Among about 570,000 distinct CDR3 sequences listed, roughly 10% were seen once. Separately, the same data were catalogued under a study of T cells expressing NK-cell markers. Turning to that study: The authors generated TCR beta cDNA through 5'RACE template switching with UMIs.

The starting material was PBMCs from blood, obtained on the day of vaccination. These receptor sequences come from a man aged 45 to 65 who received an inactivated influenza vaccine.

This chain's CDR3 is CASSNAGLALYGYTF. The CDR3 region has the DNA TGTGCCAGTAGCAACGCCGGACTCGCCCTCTATGGCTACACCTTC. The V gene is TRBV19, the J gene TRBJ1-2; D remains unclear. Looked up from germline, CDR1 is LNHDA and CDR2 is SQIVND (reference sequence). The CDR3 is made up of 15 amino acids. The V gene lost 6 bases and the J gene lost 4 bases, with 18 bases spanning the gap.

This clonotype was detected a few times. This rearrangement joins TRBV7-9 to TRBJ1-5, with 7 bases aligning to TRBD1. This CDR3 region has 14 residues. V lost 5 bases to trimming and J lost 1 base; unmatched junction nucleotides: 2. Per germline, CDR1 SEHNR and CDR2 FQNEAQ (reference sequence). CDR3 sequence (DNA): TGTGCCAGCAGCGAACAGGGGAGCAATCAGCCCCAGCATTTT. It encodes CASSEQGSNQPQHF.